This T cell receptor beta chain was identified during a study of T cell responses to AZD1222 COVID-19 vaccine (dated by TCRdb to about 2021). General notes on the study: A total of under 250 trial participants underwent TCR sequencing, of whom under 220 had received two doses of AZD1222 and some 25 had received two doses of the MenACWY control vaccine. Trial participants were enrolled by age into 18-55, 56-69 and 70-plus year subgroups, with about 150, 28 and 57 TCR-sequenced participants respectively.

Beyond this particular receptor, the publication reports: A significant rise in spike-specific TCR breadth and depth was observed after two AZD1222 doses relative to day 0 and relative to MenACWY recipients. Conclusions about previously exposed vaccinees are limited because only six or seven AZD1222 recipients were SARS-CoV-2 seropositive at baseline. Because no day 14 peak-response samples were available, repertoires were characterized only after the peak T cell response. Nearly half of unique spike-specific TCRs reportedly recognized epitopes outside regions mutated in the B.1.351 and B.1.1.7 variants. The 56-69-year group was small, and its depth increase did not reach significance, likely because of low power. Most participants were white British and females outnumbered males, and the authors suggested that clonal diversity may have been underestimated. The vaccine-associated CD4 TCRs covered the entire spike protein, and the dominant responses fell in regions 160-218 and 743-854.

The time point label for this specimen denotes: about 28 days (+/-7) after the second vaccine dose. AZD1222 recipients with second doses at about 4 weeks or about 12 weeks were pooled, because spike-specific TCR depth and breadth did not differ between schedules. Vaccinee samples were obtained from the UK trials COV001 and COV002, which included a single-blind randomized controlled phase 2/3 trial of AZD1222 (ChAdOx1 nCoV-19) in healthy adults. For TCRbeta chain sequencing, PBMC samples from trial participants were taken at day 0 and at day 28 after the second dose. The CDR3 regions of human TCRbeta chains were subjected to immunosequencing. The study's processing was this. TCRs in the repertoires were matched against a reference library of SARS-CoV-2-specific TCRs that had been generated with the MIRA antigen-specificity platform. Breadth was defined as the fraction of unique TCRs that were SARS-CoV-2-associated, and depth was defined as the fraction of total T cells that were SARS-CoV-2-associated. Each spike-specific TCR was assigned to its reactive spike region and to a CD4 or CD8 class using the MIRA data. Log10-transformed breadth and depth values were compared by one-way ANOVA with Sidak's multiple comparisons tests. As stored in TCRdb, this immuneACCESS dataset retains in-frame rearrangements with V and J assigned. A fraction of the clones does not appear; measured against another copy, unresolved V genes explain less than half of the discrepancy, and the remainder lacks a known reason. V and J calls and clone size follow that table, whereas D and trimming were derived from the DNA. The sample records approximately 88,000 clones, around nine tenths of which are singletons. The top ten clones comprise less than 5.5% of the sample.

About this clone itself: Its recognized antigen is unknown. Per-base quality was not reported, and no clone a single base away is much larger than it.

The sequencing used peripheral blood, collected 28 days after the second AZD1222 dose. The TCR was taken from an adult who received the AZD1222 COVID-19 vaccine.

The bases read TGTGCCAGTAGTATGGGGGGCGCCTATAATTCACCCCTCCACTTT. The resulting protein is CASSMGGAYNSPLHF. Rearrangement joined TRBV19 to TRBJ1-6, with a weak D call of TRBD1 (6 bases match). Trimming removed 3 bases from V and 2 bases from J, leaving 8 bases between the germline ends. According to the germline V gene (reference sequence), CDR1 reads LNHDA and CDR2 reads SQIVND. The CDR3 runs 15 residues from the cysteine to the phenylalanine. Only the CDR3 region is kept as DNA, spanning 45 bases read in frame from base 1.